Each of the 26 T cell receptor beta chains below was sequenced from the same sample in a study of OX40 agonist ivuxolimab in advanced cancers. The assay was immunoSEQ multiplex PCR, and TCRdb's table has in-frame clones only and misses some. The table records roughly 20,000 clones, 79% of them present only once. This sample comprised CD4+ or CD8+ T cells sorted from blood, obtained in a trial of the OX40 agonist ivuxolimab. Receptors were obtained from an adult with an advanced solid tumor such as melanoma, head and neck, liver or kidney cancer.

J is TRBJ2-7 and V is TRBV29-1; a weak D match, TRBD2 (6 bases). V lost 2 bases to trimming and J lost 3 bases, with 14 bases between them. CDR1 SQVTM and CDR2 ANQGSEA come from the germline V gene. This CDR3 is 14 amino acids long. The CDR3 DNA reads TGCAGCGTTGAAAAGGCCGGGAGACACTACGAGCAGTACTTC. It specifies CSVEKAGRHYEQYF.

This chain uses TRBV4-3 with TRBJ2-1, with TRBD2 as a possible D gene (5 bases). Germline V gives CDR1 LGHNA, CDR2 YSLEER. The CDR3 loop spans 14 amino acids. V shed 0 bases and J shed 7 bases, with 10 bases lying between them. The CDR3: CASSQERGLNEQFF. Here the CDR3 DNA reads TGCGCCAGCAGCCAAGAGCGAGGGCTAAATGAGCAGTTCTTC.

The rearrangement joins TRBV19 to TRBJ2-5; TRBD2 matches 11 bases. The CDR3 is 16 residues long. Germline V gives CDR1 LNHDA, CDR2 SQIVND (reference sequence). V was pared by 5 bases and J by 6 bases, with 11 bases of the junction left unmatched. The chain's CDR3 is CASSPSLAGGLQTQYF. The CDR3 DNA follows: TGTGCCAGTAGTCCTTCCCTAGCGGGGGGCCTCCAGACCCAGTACTTC.

CDR3 nucleotides: TGTGCCAGCATCGAACAGGGAAAACCCCTCGAGCAGTACTTC. It codes for CASIEQGKPLEQYF. J is TRBJ2-7 and V is TRBV28; tentatively, D is TRBD1 (6 bases). Per the germline V gene, CDR1 is MDHEN and CDR2 is SYDVKM. V lost 7 bases and J 6 bases, leaving 19 bases between the germline ends. The CDR3 totals 14 residues.

The rearrangement joins TRBV19 to TRBJ1-5, with 8 bases fitting TRBD1. There are 15 residues in the CDR3. CDR1 LNHDA and CDR2 SQIVND come from the germline V gene (reference sequence). The J segment lost 3 bases and the V segment lost 6 bases, leaving 7 bases of the junction unmatched. CDR3 nucleotide sequence: TGTGCCAGTAGCGTGGGGACAGGTTACAATCAGCCCCAGCATTTT. Protein product: CASSVGTGYNQPQHF.

CDR3 sequence reads: CASSFGLGTYGYTF. The DNA of the CDR3 is TGTGCCAGCAGCTTTGGGTTAGGAACTTATGGCTACACCTTC. The gene calls are TRBV5-8 and TRBJ1-2; D gene ambiguous. Germline V gives CDR1 SGHTS, CDR2 YDEGEE. The ends were cut back, 2 bases at V and 5 bases at J, with 13 bases in the middle. The CDR3 contains 14 residues.

This clone has just one count. The V gene is TRBV4-1, the J gene TRBJ2-6; D gene ambiguous. Trimming removed 4 bases from V and 2 bases from J, with 15 bases in between. This CDR3 is built from 17 residues. Germline lookup yields CDR1 MGHRA and CDR2 YSYEKL. CDR3 nucleotide sequence: TGCGCCAGCAGCCTCACCCCTAGGCCTACTGGGGCCAACGTCCTGACTTTC. Its translation is CASSLTPRPTGANVLTF.

The chain uses TRBV6-5 and TRBJ2-3; 10 nucleotides match TRBD2. Germline trimming cut 1 base from V and 12 bases from J; bases unmatched to any gene: 4. Looked up from germline, CDR1 is MNHEY and CDR2 is SVGAGI. The CDR3 covers 13 residues. The CDR3 loop is CASSYFLAGAQYF. For the CDR3, the DNA is TGTGCCAGCAGTTACTTTCTAGCGGGGGCTCAGTATTTT.

This clone came up once. This rearrangement joins TRBV18 to TRBJ2-7; TRBD1 matches 8 bases. Germline V lookup: CDR1 KGHSH, CDR2 LQKENI. V gave up 1 base and J gave up 4 bases; unmatched junction bases: 3. The CDR3 has 14 amino acids. CDR3 DNA sequence: TGTGCCAGCTCACCACAAGGACAGGGATACGAGCAGTACTTC. Residues: CASSPQGQGYEQYF.

The rearrangement uses TRBV30 and TRBJ1-6; D remains unclear. Germline CDR1 and CDR2: GTSNPN and SVGIG (reference sequence). This CDR3 is built from 15 residues. Trimming cost V 2 bases and J 9 bases, with 17 bases left between them. This chain's CDR3 is CAWSLKVKGGSPLHF. CDR3 nucleotide sequence: TGTGCCTGGAGTCTAAAGGTCAAGGGAGGTTCACCCCTCCACTTT.

This clone was counted between two and nine times. The chain employs TRBV29-1 and TRBJ1-2; no firm D call. CDR3 length equals 11 residues. Trimming stripped 2 bases from V and 2 bases from J, with 3 bases between. Per the germline V gene, CDR1 is SQVTM and CDR2 is ANQGSEA. The CDR3 reads CSVERNYGYTF. DNA of the CDR3: TGCAGCGTTGAACGGAACTATGGCTACACCTTC.

The CDR3 nucleotides read TGTGTTTCAGGGGGGGGTGAAAAACTGTTTTTT. Its protein product is CVSGGGEKLFF. J is TRBJ1-4 and V is TRBV7-7, with TRBD1 matching 7 bases. Germline V gene lookup returns CDR1 SSHAT and CDR2 FNYEAQ (reference sequence). The CDR3 is made up of 11 amino acids.

This rearrangement joins TRBV4-1 to TRBJ1-4; D unresolved. CDR3 size: 13 residues. V gave up 1 base and J gave up 4 bases, with 4 bases separating them. Germline V gene lookup returns CDR1 MGHRA and CDR2 YSYEKL. The CDR3 reads CASSQGFNEKLFF. For the CDR3, the DNA is TGCGCCAGCAGCCAAGGGTTTAATGAAAAACTGTTTTTT.

This clone came up many times. The chain couples TRBV7-9 to TRBJ2-5; D call uncertain. V dropped 3 bases and J dropped 0 bases, with 5 bases sitting between them. The germline CDR1 and CDR2 sequences are SEHNR and FQNEAQ (reference sequence). This CDR3 comprises 13 residues. The DNA of the CDR3 is TGTGCCAGCAGCTTCCGGGACCAAGAGACCCAGTACTTC. Its translation: CASSFRDQETQYF.

The J gene is TRBJ1-1, the V gene TRBV11-2; weak D call: TRBD1 (6 bases). Germline-derived CDR1 and CDR2 are SGHAT and FQNNGV. V was cut by 8 bases and J by 3 bases, with 10 bases left in between. This CDR3 has 12 amino acids. DNA for the CDR3: TGTGCCAGCCAGGGGTTGGACACTGAAGCTTTCTTT. Amino acids: CASQGLDTEAFF.

The chain has TRBV29-1 and TRBJ2-7; TRBD1 agrees at 7 bases. Per the germline V gene, CDR1 is SQVTM and CDR2 is ANQGSEA. J lost 3 bases, V lost 6 bases, and 11 bases had no gene match. CDR3 length equals 14 residues. The CDR3 spells CSVDGGTVLYEQYF. For the CDR3, the DNA is TGCAGCGTCGATGGTGGGACAGTGCTCTACGAGCAGTACTTC.

For the CDR3, the DNA is TGCGCCAGCAGCCAATATAGCGGGGGGGCGTACGAGCAGTACTTC. Amino acids: CASSQYSGGAYEQYF. The rearrangement uses TRBV4-3 and TRBJ2-7, with TRBD2 identical over 11 bases. This CDR3 spans 15 amino acids. Germline trimming cut 2 bases from V and 4 bases from J; bases unmatched to any gene: 4. Per the germline V gene, CDR1 is LGHNA and CDR2 is YSLEER.

The chain employs TRBV7-9 and TRBJ2-7; unclear D gene. The V gene lost 6 bases and the J gene lost 7 bases, with 13 bases spanning the gap. The CDR3 is made up of 12 amino acids. Germline lookup yields CDR1 SEHNR and CDR2 FQNEAQ (reference sequence). As DNA, the CDR3 is TGTGCCAGCAGAAGACACCCCTGGGAGCAGTACTTC. It is translated as CASRRHPWEQYF. Looking up the rest from reference TRBV7-9 and TRBJ2-7 gives the full variable domain: DTGVSQNPRHKITKRGQNVTFRCDPISEHNRLYWYRQTLGQGPEFLTYFQNEAQLEKSRLLSDRFSAERPKGSFSTLEIQRTEQGDSAMYLCASRRHPWEQYFGPGTRLTVT.

The chain is built from TRBV6-6 and TRBJ2-7; perhaps D is TRBD1 or TRBD2 (5 bases each). The germline V and J ends were trimmed by 5 bases and 6 bases, with 11 bases remaining between them. This CDR3 contains 12 residues. Germline CDR1 is MNHNY and CDR2 is SVGAGI (reference sequence). CDR3 sequence: CASSGTSGEQYF. The DNA of the CDR3 is TGTGCCAGCAGTGGGACGTCAGGCGAGCAGTACTTC.

The V call is TRBV25-1, the J call TRBJ1-4; the D is unclear. The CDR3 totals 14 residues. V shed 6 bases and J shed 4 bases, with 12 bases lying between them. The germline V gene encodes CDR1 MGHDK and CDR2 SYGVNS. CDR3 region: CASRGKGFNEKLFF. The DNA of the CDR3 is TGTGCCAGCAGAGGCAAAGGGTTTAATGAAAAACTGTTTTTT.

The V gene is TRBV13, the J gene TRBJ2-4; D uncertain. V was trimmed by 3 bases and J by 0 bases, leaving 9 bases between them. The CDR3 has 15 residues. CDR1 is PRHDT and CDR2 is FYEKMQ in the germline V gene (reference sequence). The CDR3: CASSFGSQAKNIQYF. The CDR3 DNA sequence: TGTGCCAGCAGCTTTGGGTCCCAAGCCAAAAACATTCAGTACTTC.

For the CDR3, the DNA is TGTGCCAGCAGCTCGTCAGGGTTGGCCTACGAGCAGTACTTC. The encoded protein is CASSSSGLAYEQYF. This chain uses TRBV7-2 with TRBJ2-7; possibly TRBD1 for D (5 bases). The CDR3 is made up of 14 amino acids. V lost 4 bases to trimming and J lost 2 bases, with 12 bases between them. Germline V CDR1 and CDR2: SGHTA, FQGNSA.

The rearrangement links TRBV27 to TRBJ1-5; D is undetermined. The CDR3 spans 13 residues. Germline V gene sequence: CDR1 MNHEY, CDR2 SMNVEV (reference sequence). The germline V and J ends were trimmed by 5 bases and 5 bases, with 10 bases remaining between them. The CDR3 nucleotides are TGTGCCAGCAGTCGATGGACGGATCAGCCCCAGCATTTT. Protein sequence: CASSRWTDQPQHF.

The V gene is TRBV7-2, the J gene TRBJ2-1; the match to TRBD2 covers 15 bases. CDR1 is SGHTA, CDR2 FQGNSA, per germline. The CDR3 runs to 17 residues. The ends lost 7 bases at V and 4 bases at J; junction bases unmatched: 8. The CDR3, as DNA: TGTGCCAGCATCCTAGGGACTAGCGGGGGGCTATACAATGAGCAGTTCTTC. It translates to CASILGTSGGLYNEQFF.

This clone was counted only a few times. The J gene is TRBJ2-7, the V gene TRBV4-3; perhaps TRBD1 as D (8 bases). Trimming removed 1 base at V and 3 bases at J, with 13 bases between. The CDR3 totals 15 residues. CDR1 is LGHNA, CDR2 YSLEER, per germline. This CDR3 reads CASSQATGDYYEQYF. The CDR3 DNA sequence: TGCGCCAGCAGCCAAGCGACAGGGGACTACTACGAGCAGTACTTC.

The rearrangement uses TRBV19 and TRBJ2-3, with 7 bases that match TRBD2. V lost 10 bases, J lost 3 bases, and 7 bases stayed unmatched. The CDR3 spans 13 residues. Germline V gene sequence: CDR1 LNHDA, CDR2 SQIVND (reference sequence). The CDR3 nucleotides are TGTGCCACACGGGGGGTGTCGACAGATACGCAGTATTTT. This gives the protein CATRGVSTDTQYF.